These 29 T cell receptor beta chains share one sample of origin, sequenced in a study of cytomegalovirus exposure and HLA in healthy donors. Libraries were prepared by immunoSEQ multiplex PCR; TCRdb keeps only in-frame clonotypes and omits some of them. The sample shows about 360,000 clones, just over 85% of them seen only once. The sequenced sample consisted of PBMCs. These receptors originate from a woman in her late teens or twenties in good health and CMV-seronegative.

This chain links TRBV5-6 with TRBJ2-1, with TRBD2 matching 16 bases. Per germline, CDR1 SGHDT and CDR2 YYEEEE. This CDR3 contains 16 residues. Trimming cost V 3 bases and J 8 bases; bases outside gene matches: 5. The CDR3 DNA follows: TGTGCCAGCAGCTCACCAGGGACTAGCGGGAGGGATGAGCAGTTCTTC. It specifies CASSSPGTSGRDEQFF.

The rearrangement joins TRBV27 to TRBJ2-7; the match to TRBD1 covers 8 bases. V lost 4 bases, J lost 4 bases, and 9 bases stayed unmatched. Germline CDR1 is MNHEY and CDR2 is SMNVEV (reference sequence). The CDR3 length is 15 residues. As DNA, the CDR3 is TGTGCCAGCAGTTCCCCGCCAGGGGGCTTATACGAGCAGTACTTC. It is translated as CASSSPPGGLYEQYF.

With respect to this clone: Other DNA sequences within the sample encode an identical CDR3. This rearrangement joins TRBV28 to TRBJ2-3, with 8 bases aligning to TRBD2. CDR3 length: 15 residues. The junction had 1 base not matched to a gene; V was cut back by 2 bases and J by 0 bases. Germline lookup yields CDR1 MDHEN and CDR2 SYDVKM. In nucleotides, the CDR3 is TGTGCCAGCAGTTTAGCGGGAGGAAGCACAGATACGCAGTATTTT. As protein: CASSLAGGSTDTQYF. Together with reference TRBV28 and TRBJ2-3, the CDR3 gives the full variable domain: DVKVTQSSRYLVKRTGEKVFLECVQDMDHENMFWYRQDPGLGLRLIYFSYDVKMKEKGDIPEGYSVSREKKERFSLILESASTNQTSMYLCASSLAGGSTDTQYFGPGTRLTVL.

The V and J genes are TRBV28 and TRBJ1-2; a weak D match, TRBD1 (5 bases). Germline V gene lookup returns CDR1 MDHEN and CDR2 SYDVKM. V was clipped by 4 bases and J by 10 bases, with 10 bases between them. The CDR3 totals 11 residues. CDR3 nucleotides: TGTGCCAGCAGTTACTCGGGGGTCTACACCTTC. It is translated as CASSYSGVYTF.

CDR3 loop: CASSEGAGGPREQFF. CDR3 DNA sequence: TGTGCCAGCAGTGAAGGAGCGGGGGGGCCACGGGAGCAGTTCTTC. This chain uses TRBV6-1 with TRBJ2-1, with TRBD2 identical over 10 bases. The germline V gene encodes CDR1 MNHNS and CDR2 SASEGT. The ends lost 1 base at V and 10 bases at J; junction bases unmatched: 7. The CDR3 runs 15 residues.

The chain employs TRBV28 and TRBJ1-1; 8 nucleotides match TRBD1. V was pared by 3 bases and J by 0 bases, with 6 bases of the junction left unmatched. This CDR3 is 16 amino acids long. CDR1 and CDR2 from the germline V gene are MDHEN and SYDVKM. The CDR3 is CASSFQGAIMNTEAFF. The DNA of the CDR3 is TGTGCCAGCAGTTTCCAGGGGGCCATTATGAACACTGAAGCTTTCTTT.

The V gene is TRBV4-1, the J gene TRBJ1-4; TRBD1 agrees at 10 bases. V trimming: 4 bases; J trimming: 8 bases; junction bases outside the gene matches: 7. Germline V gene lookup returns CDR1 MGHRA and CDR2 YSYEKL. CDR3 length equals 15 residues. The chain's CDR3 is CASSPRGTGDEKLFF. The CDR3 DNA is TGCGCCAGCAGCCCTCGAGGGACAGGGGACGAAAAACTGTTTTTT.

This clone was picked up a small number of times. The chain is built from TRBV2 and TRBJ1-5; possible D gene TRBD1, 6 bases. CDR1 and CDR2 from the germline V gene are SNHLY and FYNNEI. V lost 3 bases to trimming and J lost 5 bases, with 8 bases between them. The CDR3 totals 13 residues. CDR3 loop: CASSDQGHQPQHF. In DNA, the CDR3 is TGTGCCAGCAGTGACCAGGGGCATCAGCCCCAGCATTTT.

The chain links TRBV27 to TRBJ2-1, with 8 bases matching TRBD2. CDR3 length equals 15 residues. In germline, CDR1 is MNHEY, CDR2 SMNVEV (reference sequence). V shed 7 bases and J 6 bases; nucleotides not matched to a gene: 11. The CDR3 nucleotides are TGTGCCAGCATCCCCACTGGACTAGCTTTCAATGAGCAGTTCTTC. Its translation is CASIPTGLAFNEQFF.

The chain uses TRBV6-1 and TRBJ2-7, with TRBD1 matching over 9 bases. The CDR3 loop spans 13 amino acids. Germline CDR1 is MNHNS and CDR2 is SASEGT. V was pared by 7 bases and J by 9 bases, with 10 bases of the junction left unmatched. The CDR3 loop reads CASTKTGGYVQYF. The DNA for the CDR3 is TGTGCCAGCACCAAGACAGGGGGTTATGTGCAGTACTTC.

The chain is built from TRBV6-6 and TRBJ2-1, with D perhaps matching TRBD2 (6 bases). Trimming cost V 2 bases and J 0 bases, with 11 bases left between them. CDR1 is MNHNY and CDR2 is SVGAGI in the germline V gene (reference sequence). There are 16 residues in the CDR3. The CDR3 loop is CASSYRTEGSYNEQFF. The CDR3 nucleotides read TGTGCCAGCAGTTACCGCACGGAGGGCTCCTACAATGAGCAGTTCTTC.

The rearrangement joins TRBV28 to TRBJ2-7; TRBD1 might be the D (5 bases). With 5 bases removed from V and 6 bases from J, the gap between germline ends came to 8 bases. Germline V CDR1 and CDR2: MDHEN, SYDVKM. The CDR3 runs to 11 residues. CDR3 residues: CASSVRGEQYF. The CDR3 DNA follows: TGTGCCAGCAGTGTTAGGGGCGAGCAGTACTTC.

The rearrangement links TRBV19 to TRBJ2-1; TRBD2 matches at 11 bases. The CDR3 spans 16 residues. Per the germline V gene, CDR1 is LNHDA and CDR2 is SQIVND (reference sequence). After removal of 5 bases from V and 3 bases from J, the junction contained 6 bases not matched to a gene. CDR3 region: CASSYLAGGNYNEQFF. CDR3 in DNA: TGTGCCAGTAGTTACCTAGCGGGAGGAAACTACAATGAGCAGTTCTTC.

The chain's CDR3 is CASSQPGQAHRTKNIQYF. The DNA of the CDR3 is TGCGCCAGCAGCCAACCCGGACAGGCCCACCGAACCAAAAACATTCAGTACTTC. The chain couples TRBV4-1 to TRBJ2-4; TRBD1 aligns across 7 bases. V lost 2 bases, J lost 2 bases, and 12 bases stayed unmatched. The CDR3 extends over 18 amino acids. CDR1 is MGHRA and CDR2 is YSYEKL in the germline V gene.

This clone was recorded once. The rearrangement joins TRBV7-8 to TRBJ1-2; TRBD1 matches 8 bases. Germline values: CDR1 SGHVS, CDR2 FQNEAQ. The CDR3 has 15 residues. The V gene end was trimmed by 5 bases and the J gene end by 5 bases; junction bases not matched to a gene: 10. The CDR3 bases are TGTGCCAGCAGCCCCCCAGGGGGCGGTCAATATGGCTACACCTTC. It yields the protein CASSPPGGGQYGYTF.

The chain joins TRBV6-5 to TRBJ1-3; the D gene is possibly TRBD1 (6 bases). The CDR3 is 14 amino acids. Per germline, CDR1 MNHEY and CDR2 SVGAGI. Trimming took off 5 bases at V and 2 bases at J, with 10 bases between the two ends. The CDR3 DNA is TGTGCCAGCAGTCGCAGGACAGCTGGAAACACCATATATTTT. This gives the protein CASSRRTAGNTIYF.

The chain uses TRBV25-1 and TRBJ1-1, with TRBD1 matching over 7 bases. Trimming cost V 4 bases and J 6 bases; bases outside gene matches: 8. The germline V gene encodes CDR1 MGHDK and CDR2 SYGVNS. This CDR3 has 14 residues. CDR3 loop: CASSGSRGVAEAFF. Here the CDR3 DNA reads TGTGCCAGCAGTGGGTCCAGGGGGGTGGCTGAAGCTTTCTTT.

The gene calls are TRBV7-8 and TRBJ1-6, with 8 positions matching TRBD1. Looked up from germline, CDR1 is SGHVS and CDR2 is FQNEAQ. V lost 6 bases to trimming and J lost 10 bases; unmatched junction nucleotides: 11. The CDR3 loop spans 15 amino acids. The CDR3 nucleotides are TGTGCCAGCAGTACTATACAGGGGGTGAGATCACCCCTCCACTTT. Translated, it gives CASSTIQGVRSPLHF.

The chain joins TRBV27 to TRBJ1-3, with D possibly being TRBD1 (5 bases). The CDR3 sequence is 13 residues long. CDR1 and CDR2 from the germline V gene are MNHEY and SMNVEV (reference sequence). V lost 6 bases, J lost 3 bases, and 9 bases lay in between. CDR3 bases: TGTGCCAGCAGGGGGACTGGTGGAAACACCATATATTTT. It is translated as CASRGTGGNTIYF.

The chain uses TRBV5-4 and TRBJ2-7; 9 bases fit TRBD1. The germline V gene encodes CDR1 SGHNT and CDR2 YYREEE (reference sequence). The CDR3 runs to 15 residues. Trimming took 0 bases from V and 3 from J; bases not matched to a gene: 4. The CDR3 is CASSLAGQGRYEQYF. As DNA, the CDR3 is TGTGCCAGCAGCTTGGCGGGACAGGGACGCTACGAGCAGTACTTC.

This chain joins TRBV19 and TRBJ1-2, with D possibly matching TRBD1 (5 bases). Trimming took 6 bases from V and 4 from J, leaving 12 bases between them. Germline V gene sequence: CDR1 LNHDA, CDR2 SQIVND (reference sequence). There are 13 residues in the CDR3. For the CDR3, the DNA is TGTGCCAGTAGACACGACAGACGCTATGGCTACACCTTC. This translates into CASRHDRRYGYTF.

The chain carries TRBV19 and TRBJ1-5; a possible D gene is TRBD1 (5 bases). Germline V lookup: CDR1 LNHDA, CDR2 SQIVND (reference sequence). CDR3 size: 17 residues. Trimming stripped 2 bases from V and 6 bases from J, with 20 bases between. CDR3 region: CASSILPGTQRPQPQHF. The CDR3 DNA follows: TGTGCCAGTAGTATACTCCCCGGGACTCAGAGACCTCAGCCCCAGCATTTT. The complete variable domain, with remaining parts taken from reference TRBV19 and TRBJ1-5, reads DGGITQSPKYLFRKEGQNVTLSCEQNLNHDAMYWYRQDPGQGLRLIYYSQIVNDFQKGDIAEGYSVSREKKESFPLTVTSAQKNPTAFYLCASSILPGTQRPQPQHFGDGTRLSIL.

The rearrangement joins TRBV4-1 to TRBJ2-7, with 7 positions matching TRBD1. With 1 base clipped from V and 7 bases from J, the junction kept 7 bases outside the gene matches. This CDR3 is 14 amino acids long. Germline values: CDR1 MGHRA, CDR2 YSYEKL. In DNA, the CDR3 is TGCGCCAGCAGCCAAGGTGACAGGGTGAGGGAGCAGTACTTC. It codes for CASSQGDRVREQYF.

The chain is built from TRBV7-9 and TRBJ1-2, with 7 nucleotides matching TRBD1. Germline V gene sequence: CDR1 SEHNR, CDR2 FQNEAQ (reference sequence). CDR3 size: 13 residues. V lost 5 bases, J lost 5 bases, and 5 bases stayed unmatched. The CDR3 DNA sequence: TGTGCCAGCAGCCCGACAGGGATTTATGGCTACACCTTC. The encoded protein is CASSPTGIYGYTF.

The chain employs TRBV6-1 and TRBJ1-2; a weak D match, TRBD1 (6 bases). The V end lost 4 bases, the J end lost 8 bases, and 17 bases lay between the germline ends. Germline values: CDR1 MNHNS, CDR2 SASEGT. CDR3 size: 14 residues. This chain's CDR3 is CASSVRQVWEGYTF. The CDR3 nucleotides read TGTGCCAGCAGTGTCCGACAGGTCTGGGAAGGCTACACCTTC.

The chain employs TRBV7-2 and TRBJ2-1; 9 positions match TRBD1. This CDR3 has 16 residues. CDR1 is SGHTA, CDR2 FQGNSA, per germline. V lost 3 bases to trimming and J lost 9 bases; unmatched junction nucleotides: 12. CDR3 sequence (DNA): TGTGCCAGCAGCTTTTACCGGACAGGGGCTAGTGGTGAGCAGTTCTTC. Protein sequence: CASSFYRTGASGEQFF.

This chain links TRBV5-1 with TRBJ2-5; TRBD1 matches at 10 bases. Germline lookup yields CDR1 SGHRS and CDR2 YFSETQ. The CDR3 extends over 15 amino acids. J was trimmed by 1 base and V by 0 bases; bases with no gene match: 0. CDR3 loop: CASSLGDRGQETQYF. The CDR3 bases are TGCGCCAGCAGCTTGGGGGACAGGGGCCAAGAGACCCAGTACTTC.

The CDR3 bases are TGTGCCAGCAGCTTAGAACAGTACAATGAGCAGTTCTTC. Translated: CASSLEQYNEQFF. The chain couples TRBV7-8 to TRBJ2-1, with D unclear. Germline lookup yields CDR1 SGHVS and CDR2 FQNEAQ. V was shortened by 1 base and J by 4 bases, with 5 bases between the two germline ends. This CDR3 spans 13 amino acids. Full variable domain (remainder filled in from reference TRBV7-8 and TRBJ2-1): GAGVSQSPRYKVAKRGQDVALRCDPISGHVSLFWYQQALGQGPEFLTYFQNEAQLDKSGLPSDRFFAERPEGSVSTLKIQRTQQEDSAVYLCASSLEQYNEQFFGPGTRLTVL.

V and J are TRBV19 and TRBJ2-1; D is perhaps TRBD2 (5 bases). CDR1 is LNHDA, CDR2 SQIVND, per germline (reference sequence). The length of the CDR3 is 12 residues. Trimming shortened V by 5 bases and J by 12 bases, and 14 bases separated the two germline ends. CDR3 sequence reads: CASSGNSGVQFF. CDR3 coding DNA: TGTGCCAGTAGTGGGAACTCCGGGGTGCAGTTCTTC.